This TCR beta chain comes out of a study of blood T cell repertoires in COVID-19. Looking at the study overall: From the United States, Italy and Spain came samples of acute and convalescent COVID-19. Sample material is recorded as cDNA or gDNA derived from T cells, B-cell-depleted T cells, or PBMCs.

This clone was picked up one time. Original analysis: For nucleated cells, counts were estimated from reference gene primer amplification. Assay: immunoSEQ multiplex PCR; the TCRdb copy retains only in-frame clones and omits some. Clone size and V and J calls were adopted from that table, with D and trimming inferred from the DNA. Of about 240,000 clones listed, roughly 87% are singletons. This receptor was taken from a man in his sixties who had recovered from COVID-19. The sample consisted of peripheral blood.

The CDR3, as DNA: TGTGCCAGCTCACTAGTCTCGAACGAGCAGTACTTC. Translation: CASSLVSNEQYF. This rearrangement joins TRBV7-9 to TRBJ2-7, with D possibly being TRBD2 (5 bases). V lost 8 bases and J 5 bases, leaving 13 bases between the germline ends. The CDR3 consists of 12 residues. Germline CDR1 and CDR2: SEHNR and FQNEAQ (reference sequence).